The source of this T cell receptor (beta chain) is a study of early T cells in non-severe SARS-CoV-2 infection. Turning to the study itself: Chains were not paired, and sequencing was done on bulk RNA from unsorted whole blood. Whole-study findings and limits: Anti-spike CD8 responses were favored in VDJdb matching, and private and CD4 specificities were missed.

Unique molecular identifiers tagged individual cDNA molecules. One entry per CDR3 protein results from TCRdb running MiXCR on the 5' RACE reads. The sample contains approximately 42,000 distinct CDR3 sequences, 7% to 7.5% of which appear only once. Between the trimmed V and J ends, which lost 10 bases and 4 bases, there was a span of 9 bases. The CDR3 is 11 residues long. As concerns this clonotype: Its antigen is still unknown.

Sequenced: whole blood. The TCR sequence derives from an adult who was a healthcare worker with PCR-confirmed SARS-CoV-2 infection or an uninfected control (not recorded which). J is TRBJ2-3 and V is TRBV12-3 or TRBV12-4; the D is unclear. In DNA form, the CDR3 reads TGTGCCATTTCGACGGCAGATACGCAGTATTTT. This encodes CAISTADTQYF.